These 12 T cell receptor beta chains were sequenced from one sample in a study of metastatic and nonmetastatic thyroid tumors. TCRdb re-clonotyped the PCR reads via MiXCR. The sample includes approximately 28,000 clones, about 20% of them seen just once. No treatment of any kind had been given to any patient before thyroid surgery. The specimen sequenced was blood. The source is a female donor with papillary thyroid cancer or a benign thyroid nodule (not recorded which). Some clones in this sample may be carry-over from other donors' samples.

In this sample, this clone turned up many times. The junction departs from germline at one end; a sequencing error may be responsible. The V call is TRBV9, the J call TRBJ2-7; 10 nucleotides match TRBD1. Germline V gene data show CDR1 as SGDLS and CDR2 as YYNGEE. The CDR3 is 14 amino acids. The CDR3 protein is CANSRGTGAYEQYF. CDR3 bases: TGTGCCAACAGCCGCGGGACAGGGGCCTACGAGCAGTACTTC.

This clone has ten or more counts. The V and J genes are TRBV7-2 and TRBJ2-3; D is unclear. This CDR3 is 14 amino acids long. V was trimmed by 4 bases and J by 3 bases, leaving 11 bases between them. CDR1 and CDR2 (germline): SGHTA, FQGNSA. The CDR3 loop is CASSSTLGTDTQYF. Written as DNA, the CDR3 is TGTGCCAGCAGCTCGACTTTGGGTACAGATACGCAGTATTTT.

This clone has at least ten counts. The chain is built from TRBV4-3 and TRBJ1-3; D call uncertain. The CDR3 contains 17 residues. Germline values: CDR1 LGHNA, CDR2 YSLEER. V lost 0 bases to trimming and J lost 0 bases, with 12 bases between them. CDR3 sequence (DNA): TGCGCCAGCAGCCAAGAACCCGCGGGAAGCTCTGGAAACACCATATATTTT. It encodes CASSQEPAGSSGNTIYF.

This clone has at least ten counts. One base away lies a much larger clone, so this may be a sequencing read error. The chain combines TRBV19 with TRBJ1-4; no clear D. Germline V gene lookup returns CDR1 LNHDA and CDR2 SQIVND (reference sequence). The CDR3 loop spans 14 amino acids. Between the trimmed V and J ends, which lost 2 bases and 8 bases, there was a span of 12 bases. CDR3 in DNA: TGTGCCAGTAGTATACCGGGGATTGGGGAAAAACTGTTTTTT. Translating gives CASSIPGIGEKLFF.

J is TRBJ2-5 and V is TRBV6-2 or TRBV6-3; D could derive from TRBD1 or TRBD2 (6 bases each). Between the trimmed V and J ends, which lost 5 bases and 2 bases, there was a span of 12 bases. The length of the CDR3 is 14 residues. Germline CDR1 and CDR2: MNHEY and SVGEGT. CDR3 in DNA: TGTGCCAGCAGTGAGGGGGGATATCAAGAGACCCAGTACTTC. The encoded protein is CASSEGGYQETQYF.

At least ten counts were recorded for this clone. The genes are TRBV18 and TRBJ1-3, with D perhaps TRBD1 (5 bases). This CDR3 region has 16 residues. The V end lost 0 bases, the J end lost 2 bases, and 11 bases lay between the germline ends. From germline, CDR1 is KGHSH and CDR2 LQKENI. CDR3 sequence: CASSPPQGPPGNTIYF. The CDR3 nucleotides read TGTGCCAGCTCACCACCCCAGGGACCCCCTGGAAACACCATATATTTT.

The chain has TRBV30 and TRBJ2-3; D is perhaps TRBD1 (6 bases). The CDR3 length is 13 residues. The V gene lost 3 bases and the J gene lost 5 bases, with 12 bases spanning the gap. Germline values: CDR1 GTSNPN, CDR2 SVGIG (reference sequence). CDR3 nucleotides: TGTGCCTGGAGGGCCACAGGGAGAGATACGCAGTATTTT. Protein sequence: CAWRATGRDTQYF.

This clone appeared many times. In nucleotides, the CDR3 is TGTGCCAGCAGCTTATATGGCGGGGGGGCTAGTAGTGAGCAGTTCTTC. Translation gives CASSLYGGGASSEQFF. The chain uses TRBV7-6 and TRBJ2-1; 9 bases line up with TRBD2. This CDR3 comprises 16 residues. After removal of 2 bases from V and 9 bases from J, the junction contained 11 bases not matched to a gene. The germline CDR1 and CDR2 sequences are SGHVS and FNYEAQ.

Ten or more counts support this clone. In DNA form, the CDR3 reads TGCAGTGCTATCTTGGAAAGCGGGGGGGTTACAGGCGGGGAGCTGTTTTTT. It is translated as CSAILESGGVTGGELFF. V gene TRBV20-1 combines with J gene TRBJ2-2, with 10 bases matching TRBD2. The CDR3 has 17 residues. In germline, CDR1 is DFQATT, CDR2 SNEGSKA (reference sequence). Trimming took 4 bases from V and 7 from J; bases not matched to a gene: 15.

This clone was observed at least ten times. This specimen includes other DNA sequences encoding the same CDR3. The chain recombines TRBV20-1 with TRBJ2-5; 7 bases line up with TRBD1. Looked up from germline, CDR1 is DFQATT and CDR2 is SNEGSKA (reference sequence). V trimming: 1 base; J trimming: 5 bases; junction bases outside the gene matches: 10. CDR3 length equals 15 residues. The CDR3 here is CSARGGAGGDETQYF. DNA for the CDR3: TGCAGTGCTAGAGGCGGAGCAGGGGGAGATGAGACCCAGTACTTC.

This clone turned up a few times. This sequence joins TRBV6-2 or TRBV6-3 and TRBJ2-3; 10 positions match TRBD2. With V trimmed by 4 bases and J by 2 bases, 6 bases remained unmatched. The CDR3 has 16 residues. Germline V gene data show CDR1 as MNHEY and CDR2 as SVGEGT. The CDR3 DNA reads TGTGCCAGCAGTTTCCCACTAGCGGGGAACACAGATACGCAGTATTTT. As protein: CASSFPLAGNTDTQYF.

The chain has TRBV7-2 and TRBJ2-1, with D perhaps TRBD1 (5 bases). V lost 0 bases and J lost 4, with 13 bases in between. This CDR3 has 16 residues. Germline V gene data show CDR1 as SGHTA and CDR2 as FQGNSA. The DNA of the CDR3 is TGTGCCAGCAGCTTAGCCGGCAGGGCCCAATACAATGAGCAGTTCTTC. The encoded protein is CASSLAGRAQYNEQFF.